This TCR beta chain was retrieved from a study of shared clonotypes between healthy human individuals (TCRdb year 2020). Concerning the study at large: A few men and a couple of women, aged 18 to 49 years, made up the cohort. Leukapheresis yielded between about 0.9 and 9 billion PBMCs per donor. Different laboratories and diverse techniques were used to prepare libraries and sequence TCR repertoires, to increase sequencing depth and limit assay-specific biases. For each donor, three plates each were used for CD4 naive and CD4 memory, two plates were used for CD8 naive, and one plate was used for CD8 memory. Blood TCR repertoires of 5 or 6 healthy adults were deeply sequenced to estimate repertoire size and the extent of clonotype sharing between individuals. Summary of the overall study and its limitations: Because the study included only a small number of donors, the genetic and exposure-history diversity represented was limited. Sampling was restricted to blood, and TCR repertoires in tissues likely differ from the TCR repertoires found in blood. Sharing across a handful of donors was observed for around 4.8% of naive CD4, over 3% of naive CD8, 2% to 2.5% of memory CD4, and about 0.39% of memory CD8 clonotypes. Naive subsets generally had larger estimated clonotype richness than memory subsets did. Higher generation probabilities were observed for clonotypes shared by all four sorted-subset donors than for non-shared clonotypes. Rarefaction of sorted-subset datasets indicated incomplete sequencing despite the large sequencing depth. Pairwise subsampling indicated that sequencing depth was expected to affect the degree of clonotype sharing among donors.

Notes on this clone: The antigen it binds to is not known. No clone much larger than this one lies a single base away; base qualities are absent.

V ends up 0 bases short and J 9 bases short, with an unmatched junction base count of 15. CDR1 and CDR2 (SGHVS, FNYEAQ) derive from the germline V gene. The CDR3 runs 18 residues from the cysteine to the phenylalanine. Just the 54-base CDR3 DNA is kept, in frame starting at base 1. TCR CDR3 regions were amplified from genomic DNA by multiplex PCR using the deep immunoSEQ assay. Genomic DNA extracted from each cell subset was distributed evenly over all wells of several immunoSEQ 96-well plates, and each plate served as one replicate. For sorted subsets, around 0.2 ug genomic DNA, equal to some 30,000 T cell genomes, was loaded into each replicate PCR. Purified libraries were measured with a Qubit 3.0 fluorometer, size-checked on a Bioanalyzer 2100, and measured again with the KAPA Library Quantification kit. Every immunoSEQ 96-well plate was sequenced on a dedicated single-read 150-cycle Illumina NextSeq 550 flow cell. The original methods were these. The immunoSEQ output contained only junctional sequences without quality scores, so filtering could not match that applied to full-length reads. To assign V/J genes and CDR3, sequences were annotated using PyIR, a Python wrapper for IgBLAST v1.9, with IMGT germline references. Reads with weak V/J assignments (E-value above 1e-6), missing CDR3, stop codons, out-of-frame junctions, or ambiguous translated residues were removed. A V3J clonotype was defined by an identical inferred V gene, J gene, and CDR3 amino acid sequence. The percentage overlap between two repertoires was calculated by dividing the number of shared unique clonotypes by the size of the smaller repertoire. RTK rarefaction, the Chao1 estimator, and Recon v2.1 estimates of unobserved clonotypes were used to assess repertoire richness. Generation probabilities for all TCRbeta clonotypes obtained by the gDNA method from a handful of donors were computed using OLGA. Sourced from immuneACCESS, this table was stored by TCRdb with only in-frame sequences that have V and J called. A share of the clones is absent; for the studies checked, an unresolved V gene accounts for under half, and the remainder has no known explanation. V and J calls plus clone size are reproduced from that table; the DNA served to infer D and trimming. Here the sample has about 1,500,000 clones; around 97% occur a single time. Of the sample, approximately 1.1% falls within the top ten clones.

The donors were healthy, HIV-negative adults with no recently reported acute infections or vaccinations. All donors were Caucasian adults living in Nashville, Tennessee, USA. CD4+ T cells were enriched by magnetic negative selection; naive cells were then positively selected on CD45RA, and the negative fraction formed the memory subset. After blood collection by leukapheresis, PBMCs were isolated using Ficoll-Histopaque density gradient centrifugation and then cryopreserved in the vapor phase of liquid nitrogen. Analytical flow cytometry was used to check the purity and quantity of every magnetically sorted T cell population. Genomic DNA was isolated from each sorted fraction and quantified by UV absorbance on a Nanodrop 2000c.

This TCR was recovered from a man under 40 in good health. The material sequenced was naive CD4+ T cells sorted from blood. Sample cell subset or site, as interpreted from the label and publication: CD45RA+ positively selected. Recombination joined TRBV7-6 with TRBJ2-1; the junction holds 9 bases that match TRBD2. In nucleotide form, the sequence is TGTGCCAGCAGCTTAGCGAATGGAAATAGCGGGAGAGGAGGTGAGCAGTTCTTC. This sequence encodes CASSLANGNSGRGGEQFF.